A single sample gave rise to the 25 T cell receptor beta chains below, sequenced in a study of T cells in Graves' hyperthyroidism and ophthalmopathy. TCR beta CDR3 sequences were amplified from RNA transcripts. The TCR CDR3 first-round RT-PCR relied on the HTBI primer set. In TCRdb, the multiplex PCR reads were re-called with MiXCR into one record per CDR3 protein. The sample lists 200,000 to 250,000 distinct CDR3 sequences; around 25% were seen once. Sequencing was carried out using blood. These receptors originate from a woman in her thirties or forties with Graves' ophthalmopathy.

This clonotype appeared once. This clone may be a read error of a much larger clone one base away. CDR3 sequence (DNA): TGTGCCAGCAGGACAGAGACGGACACCATATATTTT. This sequence encodes CASRTETDTIYF. The V and J genes are TRBV12-3 or TRBV12-4 and TRBJ1-3; tentative D call: TRBD1 (5 bases). This CDR3 spans 12 amino acids. V was shortened by 6 bases and J by 8 bases, with 11 bases between the two germline ends.

The rearrangement joins TRBV25-1 to TRBJ1-5, with D possibly TRBD1 on 6 matching bases. V lost 6 bases and J lost 7, with 16 bases in between. The CDR3 has 14 residues. CDR1 and CDR2 from the germline V gene are MGHDK and SYGVNS. The CDR3 loop reads CASREQGEGQPQHF. CDR3 in DNA: TGTGCCAGCAGAGAACAGGGTGAGGGGCAGCCCCAGCATTTT. The full variable domain, its missing parts supplied by reference TRBV25-1 and TRBJ1-5, is EADIYQTPRYLVIGTGKKITLECSQTMGHDKMYWYQQDPGMELHLIHYSYGVNSTEKGDLSSESTVSRIRTEHFPLTLESARPSHTSQYLCASREQGEGQPQHFGDGTRLSIL.

This clonotype appeared many times. The chain joins TRBV28 to TRBJ2-2, with TRBD1 identical over 12 bases. The CDR3 spans 16 residues. V dropped 7 bases and J dropped 7; count of bases not matched to a gene: 10. The germline gives CDR1 MDHEN, CDR2 SYDVKM. The CDR3 loop reads CASTLWDRGQFGELFF. The DNA of the CDR3 is TGTGCCAGCACGTTGTGGGACAGGGGGCAATTCGGGGAGCTGTTTTTT.

Comments on this clonotype: One end of the junction does not line up with germline, which may come from a read error. The CDR3 reads CARSEWVEETQYF. CDR3 nucleotides: TGTGCCAGGAGTGAATGGGTGGAGGAGACTCAGTACTTC. The chain joins TRBV2 to TRBJ2-5, with D maybe TRBD2 (5 bases). Germline values: CDR1 SNHLY, CDR2 FYNNEI. The CDR3 totals 13 residues.

This clonotype was detected a few times. The chain employs TRBV12-3 or TRBV12-4 and TRBJ2-7, with 11 bases fitting TRBD2. V gave up 7 bases and J gave up 3 bases; unmatched junction bases: 8. CDR3 length: 15 amino acids. The CDR3 DNA sequence: TGTGCCAGCACTTACGGACTAGCGGGTTACTACGAGCAGTACTTC. It specifies CASTYGLAGYYEQYF.

The chain carries TRBV12-3 or TRBV12-4 and TRBJ2-5; 8 bases match TRBD1. V trimming: 6 bases; J trimming: 5 bases; junction bases outside the gene matches: 8. The CDR3 runs to 14 residues. CDR3 sequence: CASRPGGAGETQYF. CDR3 coding DNA: TGTGCCAGCAGGCCAGGGGGCGCGGGGGAGACCCAGTACTTC.

This clonotype showed up many times. The chain uses TRBV5-4 and TRBJ2-2; 8 bases are shared with TRBD2. CDR3 size: 16 residues. The junction had 7 bases not matched to a gene; V was cut back by 3 bases and J by 3 bases. Germline CDR1 and CDR2: SGHNT and YYREEE (reference sequence). The CDR3 DNA reads TGTGCCAGCAGCTCCACACTAGCGGCTGACACCGGGGAGCTGTTTTTT. It specifies CASSSTLAADTGELFF.

This clonotype has a count of ten or more. The chain recombines TRBV12-3 or TRBV12-4 with TRBJ2-7; no definite D call. CDR3 length equals 15 residues. Trimming cost V 5 bases and J 3 bases, with 17 bases left between them. In DNA form, the CDR3 reads TGTGCCAGCAGTAAAGGGCACTCTAAAAACTACGAGCAGTACTTC. Its protein is CASSKGHSKNYEQYF.

The sample holds many counts of this clonotype. In DNA form, the CDR3 reads TGTGCCAGCAGCGCCTACGGGGGTTTGGAGACCCAGTACTTC. This gives the protein CASSAYGGLETQYF. The V and J genes are TRBV9 and TRBJ2-5, with D possibly TRBD2 on 6 matching bases. The V and J ends lost 3 bases and 5 bases respectively, with 14 bases between them. Per germline, CDR1 SGDLS and CDR2 YYNGEE. The CDR3 runs 14 residues.

There are many counts of this clonotype. The CDR3 loop reads CASSPSEIGPVGYTF. In DNA, the CDR3 is TGTGCCAGCAGTCCCTCCGAAATAGGGCCCGTGGGCTACACCTTC. The rearrangement uses TRBV4-2 and TRBJ1-2; D unresolved. V dropped 6 bases and J dropped 8 bases, with 22 bases sitting between them. This CDR3 spans 15 amino acids. Per germline, CDR1 LGHNA and CDR2 YNFKEQ.

The table lists this clonotype with many counts. V and J are TRBV7-2 and TRBJ2-5; TRBD1 aligns across 7 bases. J was trimmed by 5 bases and V by 6 bases; bases with no gene match: 6. Germline-derived CDR1 and CDR2 are SGHTA and FQGNSA. This CDR3 region has 13 residues. CDR3 in amino acids: CASSKDRDETQYF. CDR3 DNA: TGTGCCAGCAGTAAAGACAGGGATGAGACCCAGTACTTC.

This sequence joins TRBV5-1 and TRBJ2-2; D gene ambiguous. Germline CDR1 SGHRS, CDR2 YFSETQ. V gave up 4 bases and J gave up 6 bases, with 13 bases separating them. This CDR3 has 14 residues. The CDR3 coding sequence is TGCGCCAGCAGCCTTGGATTCGGATCCGGGGAGCTGTTTTTT. This translates into CASSLGFGSGELFF.

This clonotype has a count of ten or more. This chain uses TRBV2 with TRBJ1-5; D is unclear. This CDR3 has 14 amino acids. Trimming removed 2 bases from V and 3 bases from J, with 8 bases in between. The germline V gene encodes CDR1 SNHLY and CDR2 FYNNEI. The CDR3 spells CASSEQLFNQPQHF. The CDR3 DNA sequence: TGTGCCAGCAGTGAACAGCTGTTCAATCAGCCCCAGCATTTT.

The V call is TRBV12-3 or TRBV12-4, the J call TRBJ2-7; D remains unclear. Trimming pared 2 bases from V and 2 bases from J, leaving 10 bases between. CDR3 length: 14 amino acids. The CDR3 loop is CASSLTRSPYEQYF. Here the CDR3 DNA reads TGTGCCAGCAGTTTAACCAGGTCGCCCTACGAGCAGTACTTC.

This clonotype was detected ten times or more. This rearrangement joins TRBV24-1 to TRBJ2-5, with 10 bases lining up with TRBD2. CDR1 is KGHDR and CDR2 is SFDVKD in the germline V gene. The CDR3 has 16 amino acids. Germline trimming cut 3 bases from V and 5 bases from J; bases unmatched to any gene: 8. CDR3 amino acids: CATSDQKTSGLETQYF. The CDR3 DNA reads TGTGCCACCAGTGATCAAAAGACTAGCGGGTTGGAGACCCAGTACTTC.

In its sample, this clonotype was seen a few times. The chain joins TRBV29-1 to TRBJ2-7; the match to TRBD1 covers 12 bases. V gave up 6 bases and J gave up 11 bases; unmatched junction bases: 11. This CDR3 has 13 residues. The germline gives CDR1 SQVTM, CDR2 ANQGSEA. The CDR3 loop reads CSVSPGQGALEYF. Here the CDR3 DNA reads TGCAGCGTCTCCCCGGGACAGGGGGCTTTGGAGTACTTC.

This clonotype appeared many times. The chain has TRBV2 and TRBJ2-5, with no clear D. The germline V gene has CDR1 SNHLY and CDR2 FYNNEI. This CDR3 region has 14 residues. V dropped 6 bases and J dropped 2 bases, with 13 bases sitting between them. CDR3 in amino acids: CASRMGRLQETQYF. CDR3 DNA sequence: TGTGCCAGCAGGATGGGCAGGTTACAAGAGACCCAGTACTTC.

This clonotype appeared a few times. Sequence at one end of the junction differs from germline and may be a read error. The rearrangement uses TRBV7-2 and TRBJ2-5, with D tentatively TRBD1 (6 bases). Germline loops: CDR1 SGHTA, CDR2 FQGNSA. The CDR3 spans 14 residues. The CDR3 DNA reads as TGTGCCAGCAGTTTAGCGACAGGTGGAGAGACCCAGTACTTC. Translated, it gives CASSLATGGETQYF.

In this sample, this clonotype turned up many times. The genes are TRBV3-1 and TRBJ1-2; TRBD1 is a possible D gene (6 bases). Trimming took off 3 bases at V and 6 bases at J, with 11 bases between the two ends. The CDR3 is 13 residues long. Germline V CDR1 and CDR2: LGHDT, YNNKEL (reference sequence). The CDR3 sequence is CASSQGGANGYTF. Here the CDR3 DNA reads TGTGCCAGCAGCCAGGGGGGGGCGAATGGCTACACCTTC.

Many counts were recorded for this clonotype. This chain joins TRBV28 and TRBJ2-7; 12 bases agree with TRBD2. CDR3 length: 20 amino acids. J gave up 3 bases and V 2 bases, and 17 bases lay outside the gene matches. Germline CDR1 MDHEN, CDR2 SYDVKM. The CDR3 DNA reads as TGTGCCAGCAGTTTACCAACGACTAGCGGGAGATCCCTTAGTATCTACGAGCAGTACTTC. This gives the protein CASSLPTTSGRSLSIYEQYF.

This clonotype has at least ten counts. The CDR3 DNA sequence: TGTGCCAGCAGTTACACTAGCGGGAGGTCGAACACCGGGGAGCTGTTTTTT. This encodes CASSYTSGRSNTGELFF. The rearrangement links TRBV6-5 to TRBJ2-2; TRBD2 agrees at 12 bases. The trim removed 2 bases at V and 0 bases at J, leaving 1 base unmatched. This CDR3 has 17 amino acids. The germline CDR1 and CDR2 sequences are MNHEY and SVGAGI.

This chain uses TRBV10-3 with TRBJ1-2, with 9 bases that match TRBD1. V lost 2 bases and J lost 8; bases outside the gene matches: 6. The CDR3 length is 14 residues. The germline V gene has CDR1 ENHRY and CDR2 SYGVKD. Here the CDR3 reads CAISEIRDRAGYTF. The CDR3 DNA follows: TGTGCCATCAGTGAGATCCGGGACAGGGCCGGCTACACCTTC.

Ten or more counts support this clonotype. The chain recombines TRBV20-1 with TRBJ2-7; no clear D gene. V was shortened by 5 bases and J by 6 bases, with 8 bases between the two germline ends. The CDR3 loop spans 10 amino acids. Germline assignment: CDR1 DFQATT and CDR2 SNEGSKA (reference sequence). The CDR3 here is CSAGVSEQYF. The CDR3 region has the DNA TGCAGTGCTGGTGTCTCCGAGCAGTACTTC.

This clonotype was detected ten times or more. The rearrangement uses TRBV13 and TRBJ2-5, with D tentatively TRBD2 (7 bases). Germline V gene lookup returns CDR1 PRHDT and CDR2 FYEKMQ (reference sequence). The V and J ends lost 2 bases and 2 bases respectively, with 15 bases between them. The CDR3 is 16 residues long. CDR3 sequence (DNA): TGTGCCAGCAGCTTATGGGGGGGCCCCCTACAAGAGACCCAGTACTTC. Protein: CASSLWGGPLQETQYF.

This clonotype has at least ten counts. V gene TRBV5-1 combines with J gene TRBJ2-5; TRBD1 might be the D (5 bases). This CDR3 region has 15 residues. The germline V gene has CDR1 SGHRS and CDR2 YFSETQ. Trimming removed 1 base from V and 8 bases from J, with 18 bases in between. The CDR3 sequence: CASSLTQGLGRTQYF. The CDR3, as DNA: TGCGCCAGCAGCTTGACGCAGGGCCTAGGAAGAACCCAGTACTTC.